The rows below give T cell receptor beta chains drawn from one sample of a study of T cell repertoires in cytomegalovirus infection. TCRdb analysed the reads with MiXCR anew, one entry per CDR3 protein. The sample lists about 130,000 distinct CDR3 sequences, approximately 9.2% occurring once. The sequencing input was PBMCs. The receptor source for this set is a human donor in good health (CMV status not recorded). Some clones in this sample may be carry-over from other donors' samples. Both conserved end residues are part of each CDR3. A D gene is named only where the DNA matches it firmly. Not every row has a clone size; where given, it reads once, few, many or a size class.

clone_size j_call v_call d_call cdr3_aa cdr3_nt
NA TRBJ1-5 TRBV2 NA CASSGTPEGPQHF TGTGCCAGCAGTGGGACTCCGGAGGGGCCCCAGCATTTT
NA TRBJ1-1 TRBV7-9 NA CASGASAPRLTEAFF TGTGCCAGCGGCGCCTCAGCTCCGAGATTAACTGAAGCTTTCTTT
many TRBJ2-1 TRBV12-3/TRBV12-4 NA CASSSLGLLSGNEQFF TGTGCCAGCAGCTCATTGGGACTCCTTTCGGGGAATGAGCAGTTCTTC
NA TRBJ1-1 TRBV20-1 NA CSAPGHGLTEAFF TGCAGTGCCCCGGGACACGGGCTCACTGAAGCTTTCTTT
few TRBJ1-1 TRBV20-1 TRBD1 CSARGTGGEAFF TGCAGTGCTAGAGGGACAGGGGGAGAAGCTTTCTTT
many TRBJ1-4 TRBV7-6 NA CASSRRVAEKLFF TGTGCCAGCAGCCGCCGTGTCGCAGAAAAACTGTTTTTT
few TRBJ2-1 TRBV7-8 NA CASSLATSSGLNEQFF TGTGCCAGCAGCTTAGCTACAAGTTCGGGACTCAATGAGCAGTTCTTC
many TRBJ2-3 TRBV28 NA CASSPIVDTQYF TGTGCCAGCAGTCCAATAGTAGATACGCAGTATTTT
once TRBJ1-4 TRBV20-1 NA CSARDQGRESGKLFF TGCAGTGCTAGAGATCAAGGCAGGGAATCCGGAAAACTGTTTTTT
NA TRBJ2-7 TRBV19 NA CASSPSTWEQYF TGTGCCAGTAGTCCATCCACCTGGGAGCAGTACTTC
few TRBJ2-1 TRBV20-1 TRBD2 CSARPGLADSSSYNEQFF TGCAGTGCGCGTCCGGGACTAGCGGACTCCAGCTCCTACAATGAGCAGTTCTTC
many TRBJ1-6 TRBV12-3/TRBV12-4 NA CASSPRGRRNSPLHF TGTGCCAGCAGTCCCCGGGGCCGGCGCAATTCACCCCTCCACTTT
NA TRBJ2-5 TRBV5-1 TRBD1 CASGQQGSVETQYF TGCGCCAGCGGACAACAGGGGTCCGTGGAGACCCAGTACTTC
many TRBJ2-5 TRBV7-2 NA CASSPGSGTEETQYF TGTGCCAGCAGCCCCGGGTCAGGGACGGAAGAGACCCAGTACTTC